This TCR beta chain was documented in a study of control samples from healthy donors and cancer patients. TCRdb's copy holds only in-frame clones and misses some; the assay was immunoSEQ multiplex PCR. The sample's table shows 150,000 to 200,000 clones. The sample comprised blood. The receptor was isolated from a woman aged 30 to 39 in good health.

Written as DNA, the CDR3 is TGTGCCAGCAGTTACAGGGCGACCGAGCAGTACTTC. It translates to CASSYRATEQYF. The V call is TRBV12-3 or TRBV12-4, the J call TRBJ2-7; D is perhaps TRBD1 (6 bases). Trimming removed 4 bases at V and 6 bases at J, with 10 bases between. The CDR3 consists of 12 residues.